This entry is about one T cell receptor (beta chain). The clone's antigen remains unknown. No quality values exist for individual bases; no much larger clone is one base distant. The library was made by the immunoSEQ multiplex PCR assay. For the multiplex PCR, a mixture combining 60 forward primers for TCR Vbeta segments and 13 reverse primers for TCR Jbeta segments was used. A multiplex PCR assay on genomic DNA amplified the CDR3 region of rearranged TCR beta genes. The amplified TCR beta libraries were sequenced on the Illumina HiSeq System as 87-base-pair reads. For the original study's pipeline: A later analysis counted about 76 million unique TCR beta chains across the 690 or so repertoires, and some 11 million of these chains were shared by at least two donors. Raw reads were error-corrected and collapsed into unique sequences with a nearest-neighbor algorithm that merged closely related sequences to remove PCR and sequencing errors. To assign V, D and J gene segments, CDR3 sequences were aligned to IMGT reference sequences. For a sequence to be retained, a match of at least six nucleotides was required to both a V gene segment and a J gene segment. Rearrangements were called productive when the CDR3 lacked stop codons and stayed in frame with V and J; all others were non-productive. Following IMGT convention, CDR3 was defined as the stretch from the second conserved V-encoded cysteine up to the conserved J-encoded phenylalanine. Sequences without an unambiguous match to a single V gene segment were excluded from the earlier analysis of almost 600 of the donors. An earlier analysis of about 590 of the donors classified V segments as functional when productive rearrangements were above 56.7% and as segregating when the standard deviation between donors was above 5%. To diagnose cytomegalovirus status from the catalog of TCR beta chain sequences, a statistical classification framework was built. V and J gene assignment, in a later analysis, came from comparing TCR nucleotide sequences with IMGT/GENE-DB human TR gene sequences. Using the TCRdist pipeline, a later analysis assigned CDR3 sequences along with most-parsimonious VDJ recombination scenarios. In a later analysis, each TCR beta chain was defined by its CDR3 amino acid sequence together with its V-gene family, and reads lacking a unique V-gene family were excluded. To address suspected cross-contamination and a sequencing artifact, a later analysis removed roughly 580 highly shared, low-generation-probability nucleotide sequences. For each public chain, a later analysis derived a clonal expansion index from normalized ranks of inferred template counts within each repertoire. In a later analysis, generation probabilities were computed with a VDJ recombination model fitted to out-of-frame rearrangements, and the resulting probabilities were checked against IGoR. In a later analysis, TCR-TCR, TCR-HLA and TCR-CMV co-occurrence was scored with hypergeometric tests, and a repertoire-size bias correction was applied to TCR pairs. False discovery rates were estimated in a later analysis by permuting HLA or CMV assignments 20 times. In a later analysis, co-occurring TCRs were grouped using DBSCAN, and TCRdist sequence similarity was added for clustering within HLA-allele-positive subsets. Repertoires with fewer than 30,000 or more than 120,000 public chains, plus five repertoires with anomalous nucleotide sharing, were excluded from co-occurrence clustering. TCRdb mirrors the immuneACCESS table, restricted to in-frame sequences. Some clones are absent from its copies; in checked studies, under half trace to an unresolved V gene, and the reason for the others is unknown. D and trimming come from the DNA, and the V and J calls and clone size come from that table. In this sample the table shows 150,000 or so clones, 70% to 85% of which occur a single time. The ten top clones hold 1.6% of the sample.

Its CDR3 holds 12 amino acids, cysteine through phenylalanine. Just CDR3 DNA is preserved here, 36 bases in frame from base 1. From the germline V gene, CDR1 is SQVTM and CDR2 is ANQGSEA. Cut back by 1 base and 6 bases, the V and J ends lie 6 bases apart. The sample belongs to a study of cytomegalovirus exposure and HLA in healthy donors (dated by TCRdb to 2016 to 2017). In terms of the full investigation: An earlier analysis of a few hundred of the donors reported 276 Gb of sequence data and 95 million to 140 million unique TCR beta sequences obtained from 150 million to 200 million T cells. An earlier analysis of around 640 of the donors used high-throughput TCR beta sequencing to judge whether each TCR beta V gene segment behaved as functional or pseudogenic. The study aimed to test whether cataloging public T cell receptors could reveal signatures of past pathogen exposure. In the later analysis, no new phenotypic data were used to find candidate immune exposures; instead, reliance was placed on TCR beta sequences and their occurrence across donors. Alongside the repertoire data, information on donor age, sex, ethnicity and CMV serostatus was compiled. A separate validation cohort of approximately 130 different subjects was used in addition to the roughly 670-subject first cohort. In a later genetic analysis, genome-wide SNP genotypes for 398 of the 666 donors were used, and that subset was treated as a discovery cohort. The study profiled the T cell repertoires of approximately 700 subjects by immunosequencing and related them to cytomegalovirus serostatus. A handful of DR-DQ haplotypes were treated as single units for association and clustering because of strong linkage in the cohort. An early release that covered roughly 600 HLA-typed donors contained about 300 gigabases of sequencing data and 65 million to 100 million unique TCR sequences. Every discovery cohort repertoire had been produced on one sequencing platform. HLA typing included class I and class II loci at four-digit resolution. On average, about 240,000 unique TCR beta nucleotide sequences were sequenced per donor among roughly 430 genotyped donors of the cohort, with roughly 18% of those sequences being non-productive. The genetic ancestry cluster associated with self-reported Caucasian donors included around 76% of the 350 to 500 genotyped donors. The number of donors typed differed by locus, with roughly 629-640 for A, B, C, DRB1 and DQB1, around 560 for DQA1, 600 to 610 for DPA1, and around 460 for DPB1. In a later analysis, previously published TCR beta repertoires from 600 to 850 donors were re-analyzed and high-resolution HLA genotyping was added so that TCR occurrence patterns could be studied. To predict cytomegalovirus infection status, the study combined high-throughput TCR immunosequencing, statistical association of individual TCRs with disease status, and machine learning.

The cohort comprised some 730 healthy bone marrow donors. Cohort members were all nominally healthy when sampled, although unrecorded immune exposures were likely present. The donor was CMV seronegative and belonged to the group of roughly 330 seronegative cohort members. A peripheral blood sample was collected from each donor, and TCR beta sequencing was performed on peripheral blood mononuclear cells. The Qiagen DNeasy Blood Extraction Kit was used to extract genomic DNA from the blood cell samples. Summary of the overall study and its limitations: At a false discovery rate of 0.05, a later analysis linked under 20,000 TCR beta sequences to specific HLA alleles. The classifier was reported to diagnose cytomegalovirus status with high specificity and sensitivity in both the original cohort and the validation cohort. The only immune exposure information available for the cohort was CMV serostatus. In a later analysis, most CMV-associated TCR beta chains were found to appear HLA-restricted, with HLA associations seemingly driven largely by CMV exposure. In a later analysis, HLA-associated TCR beta chains showed more clonal expansion and lower generation probabilities than non-associated chains that were equally common. The authors suggested that the approach could potentially be generalized to other disease states and immunological phenotypes. A cluster of highly shared sequence variants was judged likely to represent a technical artifact of the sequencing pipeline. Linkage disequilibrium might explain the correlated functional status among segregating V segments, but an unknown experimental factor could not be excluded. Sequencing depth was assumed to be roughly uniform across donors in the presence/absence analyses, though that assumption may not hold. Most TCR sequences were observed very rarely across donors, whereas some public TCRs were present in many individuals. Because the 87-base-pair reads could not distinguish some IMGT-functional V segments, including TRBV6-2 and TRBV6-3, those segments were excluded. Compared with the 666-donor mean, donors in an Asian-associated ancestry cluster had fewer N-insertions in productive TCRs, according to a later genetic analysis. Several of the top co-occurrence clusters appeared to be linked to parvovirus B19, influenza, CMV and Epstein-Barr virus, according to a later analysis. In a later analysis, the rate of TCR association differed among HLA loci, with DRB1 alleles having the most associated TCRs and HLA-C alleles having the fewest. An earlier analysis of approximately 500 of the donors showed that most TCR beta V segments appeared in productive rearrangements either about 87% or about 30% of the time, which broadly matched IMGT annotations. HLA typing was unavailable for some donors at each locus, so association tests used only the typed subset. The cohort was sequenced for TCR beta chains only, and without alpha or paired-chain data the features that could be detected were limited. A few of the identified cytomegalovirus-associated TCR beta chains were confirmed in vitro to be specific for cytomegalovirus antigens. Strong co-occurrence of HLA alleles, especially DR and DQ, made assigning TCR associations to individual alleles difficult. A further reported finding was that TCR beta sequences accurately predicted the HLA-A and HLA-B alleles for most subjects in the first cohort. An association between a missense DCLRE1C variant and V-gene and J-gene trimming of TCR beta chains was found in a later genetic analysis and replicated in an independent cohort. Because counts were too low, about 18 rarely observed V segments, including chromosome 9 orphons, were left out of the earlier analysis of some 600 of the donors. The study gave a list of over 150 TCR beta chains associated with cytomegalovirus.

The sequence is built from TRBV29-1 and TRBJ2-2; a tentative D call is TRBD1 (5 bases match). This receptor was identified in a woman aged 25 to 45 in good health and CMV-seronegative. Input material: PBMCs. The CDR3 has the sequence CSVEGQPGELFF. At the DNA level, the sequence is TGCAGCGTTGAAGGACAGCCCGGGGAGCTGTTTTTT.